The 11 T cell receptor beta chains in this list originate from one sample, sequenced in a study of blood T cells in healthy people across ages. Primers used in a second PCR of roughly 7 to 11 cycles were a sample-barcoded 5' primer and a J-beta primer mix. TCRdb re-analysed the 5' RACE reads in MiXCR, keeping a single row per CDR3 protein. The table records about 640,000 distinct CDR3 sequences, roughly 58% of them present only once. Input material: blood. Source of these receptors: a man aged 55 to 70 in good health.

This chain's CDR3 is CSARGEVAGGYEQYF. CDR3 sequence (DNA): TGCAGTGCTAGAGGAGAGGTAGCGGGGGGCTACGAGCAGTACTTC. The V gene is TRBV20-1, the J gene TRBJ2-7; 10 bases are shared with TRBD2. The V gene's germline CDR1 is DFQATT and CDR2 SNEGSKA (reference sequence). The V gene end was trimmed by 1 base and the J gene end by 3 bases; junction bases not matched to a gene: 6. This CDR3 has 15 amino acids.

The rearrangement uses TRBV21-1 and TRBJ2-7; the D segment call TRBD1 is taken from the table without a DNA check. TRBV21-1 is deemed a pseudogene. CDR3 length: 16 amino acids. The CDR3 is CASSKVCPGPSYEQYF. The CDR3 nucleotides read TGTGCCAGCAGCAAAGTATGCCCGGGACCCTCCTACGAGCAGTACTTC.

The V call is TRBV28, the J call TRBJ2-5; 7 nucleotides agree with TRBD1. TRBJ2-7 explains the end of the DNA better; the J call may be wrong. Germline V CDR1 and CDR2: MDHEN, SYDVKM. There are 15 residues in the CDR3. This CDR3 reads CASRGTTGSAYEQYF. CDR3 DNA sequence: TGTGCCAGCAGAGGAACGACAGGGAGTGCCTACGAGCAGTACTTC.

Points on this clonotype: Mismatch with germline at one junction end may stem from a read error. V usage is TRBV28 and J usage is TRBJ2-5; D is unresolved. The CDR3 has 14 residues. Germline CDR1 is MDHEN and CDR2 is SYDVKM. In DNA, the CDR3 is TGTGCCGGCAGTTTAGCCCTGCCGAGCGAGACCCAGTACTTC. Translated: CAGSLALPSETQYF.

The V gene is TRBV5-6, the J gene TRBJ2-5; perhaps TRBD2 as D (6 bases). CDR3 length: 14 amino acids. The germline V gene encodes CDR1 SGHDT and CDR2 YYEEEE. The ends were cut back, 3 bases at V and 7 bases at J, with 16 bases in the middle. DNA for the CDR3: TGTGCCAGCAGCTCGGAGGCCCCCGGGGGGACCCAGTACTTC. Translation gives CASSSEAPGGTQYF.

This clonotype was detected only once. The genes are TRBV5-1 and TRBJ2-5; possible D gene TRBD2, 5 bases. Trimming removed 4 bases from V and 2 bases from J, with 18 bases in between. Germline V lookup: CDR1 SGHRS, CDR2 YFSETQ. The CDR3 runs to 16 residues. DNA for the CDR3: TGCGCCAGCAGCCCCGCGGGCGTGTGGGGACAAGAGACCCAGTACTTC. It translates to CASSPAGVWGQETQYF.

V is TRBV7-2 and J is TRBJ2-1; 9 bases are shared with TRBD2. This CDR3 is built from 14 residues. Germline loops: CDR1 SGHTA, CDR2 FQGNSA. J gave up 15 bases and V 1 base, and 10 bases lay outside the gene matches. The CDR3 is CASSLDGPSGEMFF. CDR3 DNA sequence: TGTGCCAGCAGCTTAGATGGCCCTAGCGGGGAGATGTTCTTC. Looking up the rest from reference TRBV7-2 and TRBJ2-1 gives the full variable domain: GAGVSQSPSNKVTEKGKDVELRCDPISGHTALYWYRQSLGQGLEFLIYFQGNSAPDKSGLPSDRFSAERTGGSVSTLTIQRTQQEDSAVYLCASSLDGPSGEMFFGPGTRLTVL.

Here the CDR3 reads CASSLTLLGRMVGANVLTF. The CDR3 DNA is TGTGCCAGCAGCTTAACCCTCTTGGGGCGCATGGTTGGGGCCAACGTCCTGACTTTC. The rearrangement uses TRBV13 and TRBJ2-6, with TRBD1 as a possible D gene (5 bases). Germline V gene lookup returns CDR1 PRHDT and CDR2 FYEKMQ (reference sequence). Trimming left V 2 bases short and J 3 bases short, with 20 bases between. The CDR3 is 19 residues long.

The V and J genes are TRBV6-5 and TRBJ2-4; D is possibly TRBD1 or TRBD2 (6 bases each). The J call may be faulty, since TRBJ2-7 better matches the DNA end. Germline values: CDR1 MNHEY, CDR2 SVGAGI. There are 14 residues in the CDR3. CDR3 DNA sequence: TGTGCCAGCAGATCTCCGGGGGCCAACTACGAGCAGTACTTC. Translation: CASRSPGANYEQYF.

The CDR3 protein is CASSPGTGVFTIYF. Here the CDR3 DNA reads TGTGCCAGCAGCCCCGGGACAGGGGTTTTCACCATATATTTT. V and J are TRBV2 and TRBJ1-3; 10 nucleotides line up with TRBD1. Looked up from germline, CDR1 is SNHLY and CDR2 is FYNNEI. Trimming removed 6 bases from V and 9 bases from J; junction bases left unmatched: 8. This CDR3 has 14 residues.

Written as DNA, the CDR3 is TGTGCCAGCAGCTTACGAGGGGTGGCCACCGGGGAGCTGTTTTTT. This codes for CASSLRGVATGELFF. The chain is built from TRBV7-9 and TRBJ2-2; D tentatively fits TRBD1 or TRBD2 (5 bases each). V dropped 2 bases and J dropped 4 bases, with 11 bases sitting between them. CDR3 length: 15 residues. CDR1 and CDR2 from the germline V gene are SEHNR and FQNEAQ (reference sequence).